A single sample is the source of the 7 T cell receptor beta chains below, sequenced in a study of neurological immune-mediated disorders. TCRdb re-analysed the 5' RACE reads in MiXCR, keeping a single row per CDR3 protein. The table includes some 79,000 distinct CDR3 sequences, around an eighth detected once. Sequenced: PBMCs. Every receptor here comes from a woman between 50 and 59 years old in good health.

The CDR3 DNA reads TGTGCCAGCAGCCCTCGGACTACCGGGGAGCTGTTTTTT. This gives the protein CASSPRTTGELFF. V and J are TRBV9 and TRBJ2-2; weak D call: TRBD2 (5 bases). The CDR3 has 13 residues. CDR1 SGDLS and CDR2 YYNGEE come from the germline V gene. The ends were cut back, 4 bases at V and 5 bases at J, with 9 bases in the middle.

The chain links TRBV20-1 to TRBJ1-5; TRBD1 is a possible D gene (6 bases). CDR1 DFQATT and CDR2 SNEGSKA come from the germline V gene (reference sequence). Trimming pared 3 bases from V and 11 bases from J, leaving 29 bases between. The CDR3 totals 17 residues. CDR3 sequence: CSARGRGETISTTAQHF. DNA of the CDR3: TGCAGTGCTAGGGGCAGGGGCGAGACAATCAGCACTACCGCCCAGCATTTT.

The chain links TRBV5-1 to TRBJ2-2, with D possibly being TRBD1 (6 bases). With 3 bases removed from V and 1 base from J, the gap between germline ends came to 10 bases. Germline V gene sequence: CDR1 SGHRS, CDR2 YFSETQ. The CDR3 covers 15 residues. The CDR3 DNA reads as TGCGCCAGCAGCTCCTTGACAGGGAACACCGGGGAGCTGTTTTTT. Protein: CASSSLTGNTGELFF.

This clonotype was seen a few times. V gene TRBV6-2 or TRBV6-3 combines with J gene TRBJ2-2; TRBD2 aligns across 10 bases. V lost 2 bases, J lost 6 bases, and 6 bases stayed unmatched. This CDR3 comprises 16 residues. Germline assignment: CDR1 MNHEY and CDR2 SVGEGT. CDR3 protein: CASSYVSGGVSGELFF. In DNA, the CDR3 is TGTGCCAGCAGTTACGTGAGCGGGGGGGTCTCCGGGGAGCTGTTTTTT.

The chain uses TRBV20-1 and TRBJ2-1; D is possibly TRBD1 or TRBD2 (5 bases each). V dropped 0 bases and J dropped 4 bases, with 10 bases sitting between them. The CDR3 runs 14 residues. Germline CDR1 reads DFQATT; CDR2 reads SNEGSKA (reference sequence). The CDR3 DNA follows: TGCAGTGCTAGAGATCTAGGGGAGTACAATGAGCAGTTCTTC. Translated: CSARDLGEYNEQFF.

This clonotype was detected ten times or more. The rearrangement links TRBV20-1 to TRBJ2-5; D call uncertain. The CDR3 length is 14 residues. The ends were cut back, 5 bases at V and 7 bases at J, with 20 bases in the middle. Germline V gene data show CDR1 as DFQATT and CDR2 as SNEGSKA (reference sequence). The CDR3 DNA is TGCAGTGCTCTGGACCTGTACGTCCTGGGGACCCAGTACTTC. It encodes CSALDLYVLGTQYF.

This clonotype was counted at least ten times. This chain joins TRBV3-1 and TRBJ1-4, with D possibly matching TRBD1 (6 bases). The germline V gene encodes CDR1 LGHDT and CDR2 YNNKEL (reference sequence). V was clipped by 4 bases and J by 0 bases, with 12 bases between them. CDR3 length: 16 amino acids. The CDR3 coding sequence is TGTGCCAGCAGCCTATTGGGGGCAGCAACTAATGAAAAACTGTTTTTT. Residues: CASSLLGAATNEKLFF.